This T cell receptor (beta chain) was recovered during a study of radiation and T cells in renal cell carcinoma. Broader study findings: In blood, top tumor clones expanded by 2 weeks, shrinking by 4.

J lost 2 bases, V lost 1 base, and 2 bases had no gene match. CDR1 SGHAT and CDR2 FQNNGV come from the germline V gene. This CDR3 comprises 14 residues. Time point meaning: blood 2 weeks post-SBRT. Treatment in this sample: 15 Gy SBRT to primary tumor, nephrectomy 4 weeks later. This renal cell carcinoma was of the clear cell type. The repertoire was sequenced with immunoSEQ multiplex PCR; TCRdb's copy has only in-frame clones and lacks some. The repertoire includes more than 150,000 clones, about 87% of them detected once, and roughly 13% sits in the top ten. Of note for this clone: The antigen is not known.

This sample comprised blood, obtained from a patient whose treatment included radiotherapy and nephrectomy. The chain joins TRBV11-2 to TRBJ2-7; 7 nucleotides agree with TRBD2. This receptor was obtained from a woman aged 50 to 60 with renal cell carcinoma. As DNA, the CDR3 is TGTGCCAGCAGCTTAGGGGGGACTACCTACGAGCAGTACTTC. It yields the protein CASSLGGTTYEQYF.